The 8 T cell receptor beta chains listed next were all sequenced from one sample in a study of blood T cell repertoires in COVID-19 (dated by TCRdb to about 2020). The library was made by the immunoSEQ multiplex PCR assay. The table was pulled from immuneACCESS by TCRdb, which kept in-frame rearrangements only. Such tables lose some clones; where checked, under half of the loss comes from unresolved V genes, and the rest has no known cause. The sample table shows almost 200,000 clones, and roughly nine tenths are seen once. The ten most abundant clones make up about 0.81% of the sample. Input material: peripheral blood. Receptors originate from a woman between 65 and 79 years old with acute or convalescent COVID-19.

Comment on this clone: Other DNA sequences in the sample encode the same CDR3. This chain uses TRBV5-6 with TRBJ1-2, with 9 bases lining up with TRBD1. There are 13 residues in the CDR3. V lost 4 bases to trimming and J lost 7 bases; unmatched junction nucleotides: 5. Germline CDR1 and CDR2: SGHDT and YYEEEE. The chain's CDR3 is CASSRDRASGYTF. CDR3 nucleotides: TGTGCCAGCAGCAGGGACAGGGCTTCTGGCTACACCTTC. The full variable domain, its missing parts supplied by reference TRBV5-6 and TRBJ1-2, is DAGVTQSPTHLIKTRGQQVTLRCSPKSGHDTVSWYQQALGQGPQFIFQYYEEEERQRGNFPDRFSGHQFPNYSSELNVNALLLGDSALYLCASSRDRASGYTFGSGTRLTVV.

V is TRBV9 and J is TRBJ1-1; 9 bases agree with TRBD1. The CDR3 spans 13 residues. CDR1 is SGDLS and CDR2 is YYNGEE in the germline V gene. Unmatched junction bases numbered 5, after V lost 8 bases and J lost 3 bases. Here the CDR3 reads CASSTGGYTEAFF. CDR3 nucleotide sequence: TGTGCCAGTAGTACAGGGGGCTACACTGAAGCTTTCTTT.

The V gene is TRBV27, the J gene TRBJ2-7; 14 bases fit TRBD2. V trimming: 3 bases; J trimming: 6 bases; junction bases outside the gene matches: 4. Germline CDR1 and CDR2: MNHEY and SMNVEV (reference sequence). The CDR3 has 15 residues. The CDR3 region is CASSFRLAGGFEQYF. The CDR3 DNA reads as TGTGCCAGCAGTTTCCGACTAGCGGGGGGGTTCGAGCAGTACTTC.

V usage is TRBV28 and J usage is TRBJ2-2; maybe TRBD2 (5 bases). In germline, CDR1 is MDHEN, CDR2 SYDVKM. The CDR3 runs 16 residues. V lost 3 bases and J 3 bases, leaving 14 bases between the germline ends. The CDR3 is CASSLLGSADTGELFF. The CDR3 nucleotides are TGTGCCAGCAGTTTGTTGGGGAGCGCGGACACCGGGGAGCTGTTTTTT.

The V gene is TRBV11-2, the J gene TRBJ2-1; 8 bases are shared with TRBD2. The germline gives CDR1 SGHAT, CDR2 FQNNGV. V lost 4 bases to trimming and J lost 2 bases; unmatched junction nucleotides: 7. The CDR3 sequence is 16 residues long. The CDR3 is CASSSAGGRTYNEQFF. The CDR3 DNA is TGTGCCAGCAGCTCGGCGGGGGGCCGCACCTACAATGAGCAGTTCTTC. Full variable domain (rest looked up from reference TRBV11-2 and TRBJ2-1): EAGVAQSPRYKIIEKRQSVAFWCNPISGHATLYWYQQILGQGPKLLIQFQNNGVVDDSQLPKDRFSAERLKGVDSTLKIQPAKLEDSAVYLCASSSAGGRTYNEQFFGPGTRLTVL.

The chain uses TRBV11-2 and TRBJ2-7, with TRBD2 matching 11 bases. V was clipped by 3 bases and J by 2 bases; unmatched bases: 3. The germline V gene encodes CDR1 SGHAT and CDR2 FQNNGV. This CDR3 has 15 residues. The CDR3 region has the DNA TGTGCCAGCAGCTTGGGACTAGCGGCCGCCTACGAGCAGTACTTC. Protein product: CASSLGLAAAYEQYF. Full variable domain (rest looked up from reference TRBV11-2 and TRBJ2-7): EAGVAQSPRYKIIEKRQSVAFWCNPISGHATLYWYQQILGQGPKLLIQFQNNGVVDDSQLPKDRFSAERLKGVDSTLKIQPAKLEDSAVYLCASSLGLAAAYEQYFGPGTRLTVT.

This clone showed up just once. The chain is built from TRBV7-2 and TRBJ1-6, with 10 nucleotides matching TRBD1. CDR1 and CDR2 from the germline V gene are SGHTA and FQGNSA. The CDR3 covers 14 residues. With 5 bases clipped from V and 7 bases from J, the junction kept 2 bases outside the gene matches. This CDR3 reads CASSRTGGNSPLHF. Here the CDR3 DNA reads TGTGCCAGCAGCCGGACAGGGGGAAATTCACCCCTCCACTTT.

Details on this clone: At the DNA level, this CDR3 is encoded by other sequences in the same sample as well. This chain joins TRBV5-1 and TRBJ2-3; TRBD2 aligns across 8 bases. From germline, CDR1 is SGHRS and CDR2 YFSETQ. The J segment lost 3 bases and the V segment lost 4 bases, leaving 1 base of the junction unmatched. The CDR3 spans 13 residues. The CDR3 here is CASSSGSTDTQYF. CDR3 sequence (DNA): TGCGCCAGCAGCAGCGGGAGTACAGATACGCAGTATTTT.